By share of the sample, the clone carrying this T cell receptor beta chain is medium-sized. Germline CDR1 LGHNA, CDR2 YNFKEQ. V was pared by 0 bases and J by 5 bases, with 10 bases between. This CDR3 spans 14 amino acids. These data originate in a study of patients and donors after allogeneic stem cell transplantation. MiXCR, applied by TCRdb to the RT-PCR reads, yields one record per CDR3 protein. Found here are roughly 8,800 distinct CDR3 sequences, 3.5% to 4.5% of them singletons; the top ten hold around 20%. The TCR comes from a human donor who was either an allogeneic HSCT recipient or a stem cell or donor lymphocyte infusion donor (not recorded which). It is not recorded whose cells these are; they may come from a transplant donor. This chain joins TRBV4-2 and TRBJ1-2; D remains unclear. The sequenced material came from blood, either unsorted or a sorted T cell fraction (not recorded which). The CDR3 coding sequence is TGTGCCAGCAGCCAAGAGGTGGCGGGATATGGCTACACCTTC. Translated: CASSQEVAGYGYTF.